This T cell receptor (beta chain) was sequenced in a study of cytomegalovirus exposure and HLA in healthy donors. This clone came up once. Antigen specificity is unknown. The CDR3 extends over 15 amino acids. With 2 bases clipped from V and 1 base from J, the junction kept 0 bases outside the gene matches. The germline gives CDR1 LGHNA, CDR2 YNFKEQ. General study findings and limits: A later analysis linked a missense DCLRE1C variant to TCR beta V- and J-gene trimming. TCR beta sequences numbering roughly 16,000 were associated with HLA alleles at 0.05 false discovery rate in a later analysis. It is likely that the observed cluster of highly shared sequence variants was a sequencing artifact. An assumption of roughly uniform sequencing depth across donors underlay the presence/absence analyses.

A multiplex PCR was run with 60 Vbeta primers and 13 Jbeta primers. Sequenced by immunoSEQ multiplex PCR; TCRdb stores in-frame clones only, minus some. Among over 50,000 clones listed, around 79% were seen once. The sequenced material came from PBMCs. This sequence was found in a female donor in good health and CMV-seronegative. The chain employs TRBV4-2 and TRBJ2-3; TRBD2 matches at 10 bases. The CDR3 loop reads CASSQLAGGTDTQYF. CDR3 in DNA: TGTGCCAGCAGCCAACTAGCGGGGGGCACAGATACGCAGTATTTT.